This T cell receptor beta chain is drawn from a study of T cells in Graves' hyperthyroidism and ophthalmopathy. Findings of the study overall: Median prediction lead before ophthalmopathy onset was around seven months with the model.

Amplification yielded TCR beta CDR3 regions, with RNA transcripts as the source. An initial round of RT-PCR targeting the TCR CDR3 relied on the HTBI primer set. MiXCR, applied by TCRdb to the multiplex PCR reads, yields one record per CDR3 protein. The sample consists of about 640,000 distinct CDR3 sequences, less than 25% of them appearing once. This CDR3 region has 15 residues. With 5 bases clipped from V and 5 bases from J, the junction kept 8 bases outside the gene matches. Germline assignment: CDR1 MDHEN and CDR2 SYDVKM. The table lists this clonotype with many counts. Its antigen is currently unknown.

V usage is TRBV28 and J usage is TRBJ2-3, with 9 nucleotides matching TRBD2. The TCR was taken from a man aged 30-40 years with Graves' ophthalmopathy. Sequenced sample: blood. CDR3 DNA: TGTGCCAGCAGTCAATTAGCGGGAGTGAAAGATACGCAGTATTTT. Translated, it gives CASSQLAGVKDTQYF. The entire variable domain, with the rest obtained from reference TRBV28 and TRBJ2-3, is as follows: DVKVTQSSRYLVKRTGEKVFLECVQDMDHENMFWYRQDPGLGLRLIYFSYDVKMKEKGDIPEGYSVSREKKERFSLILESASTNQTSMYLCASSQLAGVKDTQYFGPGTRLTVL.